This T cell receptor beta chain is drawn from a study of blood T cell repertoires in COVID-19. Study summary: Acute-phase and convalescent COVID-19 samples originated in the United States, Italy and Spain. Nucleic acid was either cDNA or gDNA, and it came from T cells, B-cell-depleted T cells, or PBMCs.

Methods used by the authors: Scientists estimated how many nucleated cells there were by amplifying reference gene primers. Sequencing used immunoSEQ multiplex PCR; TCRdb keeps in-frame clones, though not all of them. That table supplies the V and J calls and clone size; D and trimming were determined from the DNA. The sample yields about 20,000 clones, roughly 91% seen once. CDR1 is MGHRA and CDR2 is YSYEKL in the germline V gene. This CDR3 is built from 15 residues. Trimming took 4 bases from V and 6 from J; bases not matched to a gene: 9. The source material was peripheral blood. V gene TRBV4-1 combines with J gene TRBJ2-7; 10 bases are a match to TRBD1. This receptor was taken from a human donor in a cohort sampled during active COVID-19. The CDR3 bases are TGCGCCAGCAGCCGAGACCGGGACAGGGGAAGCGAGCAGTACTTC. Its protein is CASSRDRDRGSEQYF.